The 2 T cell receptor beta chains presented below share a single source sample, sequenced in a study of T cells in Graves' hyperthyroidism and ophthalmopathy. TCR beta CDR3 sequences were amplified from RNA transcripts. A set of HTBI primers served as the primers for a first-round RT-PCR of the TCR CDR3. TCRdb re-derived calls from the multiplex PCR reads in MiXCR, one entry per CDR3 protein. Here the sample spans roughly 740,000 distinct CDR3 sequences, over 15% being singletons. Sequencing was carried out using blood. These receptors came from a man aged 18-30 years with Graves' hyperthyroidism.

CDR3 in amino acids: CASSIVKVGRGFHGYTF. The CDR3 nucleotides read TGTGCCAGTAGTATAGTAAAAGTCGGCAGGGGGTTCCATGGCTACACCTTC. The gene calls are TRBV19 and TRBJ1-2, with 7 bases identical to TRBD1. Losses at the gene ends were 1 base for V and 6 bases for J; bases not matched to a gene: 14. The CDR3 length is 17 residues. Germline-derived CDR1 and CDR2 are LNHDA and SQIVND (reference sequence). Drawing the rest from reference TRBV19 and TRBJ1-2, the complete variable domain is DGGITQSPKYLFRKEGQNVTLSCEQNLNHDAMYWYRQDPGQGLRLIYYSQIVNDFQKGDIAEGYSVSREKKESFPLTVTSAQKNPTAFYLCASSIVKVGRGFHGYTFGSGTRLTVV.

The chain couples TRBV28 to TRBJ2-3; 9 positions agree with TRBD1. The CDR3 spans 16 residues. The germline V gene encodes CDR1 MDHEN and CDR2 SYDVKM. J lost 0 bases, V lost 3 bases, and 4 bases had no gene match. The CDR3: CASSFRQGVSTDTQYF. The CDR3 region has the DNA TGTGCCAGCAGTTTCCGACAGGGGGTTAGCACAGATACGCAGTATTTT.